One sample yielded the 21 T cell receptor beta chains listed below, sequenced in a study of low-dose radiotherapy and immunotherapy resistance in tumors. Alpha- and beta-chain coverage of first-strand cDNA came from TRAV- and TRBV-specific primers. TCR amplification ran 20 PCR cycles using constant-region and V-primer adapter primers. TCRdb fed the reads into MiXCR, producing one record per CDR3 protein. The sample consists of more than 6,000 distinct CDR3 sequences, about 60% of them appearing once. The receptors derive from a human donor with advanced metastatic prostate, ovarian, gallbladder or colorectal cancer (not recorded which). This table probably holds off-target reads from a library built for another chain.

The genes are TRBV3-1 and TRBJ2-6, with D perhaps matching TRBD1 (6 bases). This CDR3 is built from 14 residues. The germline CDR1 and CDR2 sequences are LGHDT and YNNKEL (reference sequence). The V end was cut by 4 bases, the J end by 4 bases, with 8 bases between. CDR3 nucleotides: TGTGCCAGCAGCCTCCAGGGGGGGGCCAACGTCCTGACTTTC. Translation gives CASSLQGGANVLTF.

V and J are TRBV2 and TRBJ2-3; 8 bases are a match to TRBD2. Unmatched junction bases numbered 7, after V lost 5 bases and J lost 3 bases. From germline, CDR1 is SNHLY and CDR2 FYNNEI. This CDR3 comprises 15 residues. The CDR3 loop reads CASSSGLEITDTQYF. CDR3 coding DNA: TGTGCCAGCAGTTCGGGACTAGAAATAACAGATACGCAGTATTTT.

This chain joins TRBV20-1 and TRBJ2-7; TRBD1 matches 8 bases. The CDR3 covers 15 residues. Germline CDR1 and CDR2: DFQATT and SNEGSKA (reference sequence). V lost 5 bases, J lost 0 bases, and 9 bases stayed unmatched. The CDR3 sequence is CSASSDRAYSYEQYF. The CDR3 DNA sequence: TGCAGTGCTTCTTCGGACAGGGCGTACTCCTACGAGCAGTACTTC.

Only a few counts were recorded for this clonotype. The J gene is TRBJ1-1, the V gene TRBV27, with D possibly being TRBD1 (6 bases). The CDR3 is 13 residues long. The V gene's germline CDR1 is MNHEY and CDR2 SMNVEV (reference sequence). Trimming cost V 2 bases and J 5 bases, with 9 bases left between them. CDR3 DNA sequence: TGTGCCAGCAGTTTAGATCAGGGGACTGAAGCTTTCTTT. This gives the protein CASSLDQGTEAFF.

The chain links TRBV3-1 to TRBJ1-1, with D uncertain. V lost 0 bases and J 6 bases, leaving 14 bases between the germline ends. The CDR3 loop spans 15 amino acids. Germline CDR1 LGHDT, CDR2 YNNKEL (reference sequence). Here the CDR3 DNA reads TGTGCCAGCAGCCAAGATCTGAGGATGGGTCCTGAAGCTTTCTTT. Amino acid sequence: CASSQDLRMGPEAFF.

As for this clonotype: Without the conserved terminal phenylalanine or tryptophan, this CDR3 likely stems from a read error. CDR3 bases: TGTGCCAGCAGTTTGTCTCCGGCCGGGACTAGGCCAGAGACCCAGTACTTG. Amino acids: CASSLSPAGTRPETQYL. The chain employs TRBV12-3 or TRBV12-4 and TRBJ2-5; 8 bases match TRBD2. The V and J ends lost 3 bases and 4 bases, in that order; junction bases with no gene match: 13. CDR3 size: 17 residues.

The chain combines TRBV2 with TRBJ1-2; 8 positions agree with TRBD1. The CDR3 spans 12 residues. Losses at the gene ends were 6 bases for V and 9 bases for J; bases not matched to a gene: 6. Germline V lookup: CDR1 SNHLY, CDR2 FYNNEI. CDR3 amino acids: CASRTTGERYTF. In DNA, the CDR3 is TGTGCCAGCAGGACGACAGGGGAACGCTACACCTTC.

The chain joins TRBV5-4 to TRBJ2-5, with TRBD1 identical over 9 bases. CDR1 is SGHNT and CDR2 is YYREEE in the germline V gene (reference sequence). Losses at the gene ends were 4 bases for V and 4 bases for J; bases not matched to a gene: 2. The CDR3 is 13 amino acids. This CDR3 reads CASSTDRGETQYF. CDR3 in DNA: TGTGCCAGCAGCACGGACAGGGGAGAGACCCAGTACTTC.

CDR3 sequence: CASEGVSYEQYF. The CDR3 DNA sequence: TGTGCCAGCGAAGGGGTCTCCTACGAGCAGTACTTC. The V call is TRBV6-2 or TRBV6-3, the J call TRBJ2-7, with D maybe TRBD1 (5 bases). Trimming stripped 8 bases from V and 0 bases from J, with 8 bases between. Germline V gives CDR1 MNHEY, CDR2 SVGEGT. The CDR3 contains 12 residues.

V usage is TRBV3-1 and J usage is TRBJ2-1, with TRBD2 matching 10 bases. The CDR3 is 17 residues long. Germline CDR1 is LGHDT and CDR2 is YNNKEL (reference sequence). Unmatched junction bases numbered 16, after V lost 4 bases and J lost 10 bases. The CDR3 sequence: CASSLSVTSGAPKEQFF. CDR3 bases: TGTGCCAGCAGCCTTTCCGTAACTAGCGGGGCCCCGAAGGAGCAGTTCTTC.

The genes are TRBV2 and TRBJ2-7; TRBD2 is a possible D gene (5 bases). The CDR3 covers 15 residues. Germline V gene data show CDR1 as SNHLY and CDR2 as FYNNEI. V was pared by 2 bases and J by 4 bases, with 15 bases between. CDR3 sequence (DNA): TGTGCCAGCAGTGAACTGGGCGGGCCCTTTTACGAGCAGTACTTC. This sequence encodes CASSELGGPFYEQYF.

The chain combines TRBV10-3 with TRBJ2-1; the match to TRBD2 covers 7 bases. V shed 10 bases, J shed 7 bases, and the junction held 7 bases outside the gene matches. The length of the CDR3 is 12 residues. CDR1 ENHRY and CDR2 SYGVKD come from the germline V gene. The CDR3 sequence: CASGSGENEQFF. The DNA of the CDR3 is TGTGCCAGCGGGAGTGGGGAAAATGAGCAGTTCTTC.

The chain links TRBV4-3 to TRBJ2-3; TRBD2 agrees at 7 bases. Germline CDR1 and CDR2: LGHNA and YSLEER. With V trimmed by 0 bases and J by 4 bases, 13 bases remained unmatched. CDR3 length: 18 residues. CDR3 amino acids: CASSQDFVRTGRPDTQYF. DNA of the CDR3: TGCGCCAGCAGCCAAGATTTTGTTCGGACCGGGAGGCCAGATACGCAGTATTTT.

The gene calls are TRBV28 and TRBJ1-6, with 7 nucleotides matching TRBD1. The trim removed 3 bases at V and 6 bases at J, leaving 5 bases unmatched. There are 15 residues in the CDR3. Germline-derived CDR1 and CDR2 are MDHEN and SYDVKM. CDR3 sequence (DNA): TGTGCCAGCAGTTTGGGAGACAGGGCTAATTCACCCCTCCACTTT. Translating gives CASSLGDRANSPLHF.

The chain employs TRBV4-3 and TRBJ2-3; 9 bases align to TRBD2. J lost 3 bases, V lost 4 bases, and 11 bases had no gene match. This CDR3 spans 17 amino acids. CDR1 is LGHNA, CDR2 YSLEER, per germline. The CDR3 nucleotides read TGCGCCAGCAGCCGAGAAGTGATAGCGGGGGCAACAGATACGCAGTATTTT. Amino acids: CASSREVIAGATDTQYF.

V gene TRBV5-1 combines with J gene TRBJ2-2; D gene unclear. The germline V gene encodes CDR1 SGHRS and CDR2 YFSETQ. The CDR3 spans 14 residues. V was shortened by 5 bases and J by 0 bases, with 8 bases between the two germline ends. The CDR3 reads CASRLGANTGELFF. The CDR3 DNA sequence: TGCGCCAGCAGATTAGGCGCGAACACCGGGGAGCTGTTTTTT.

The chain combines TRBV2 with TRBJ2-2; no reliable D call. V was pared by 5 bases and J by 4 bases, with 11 bases between. CDR3 length: 14 amino acids. Germline V lookup: CDR1 SNHLY, CDR2 FYNNEI. CDR3: CASSYRAGTGELFF. CDR3 nucleotides: TGTGCCAGCAGTTACCGGGCCGGCACCGGGGAGCTGTTTTTT.

V usage is TRBV11-2 and J usage is TRBJ2-7; TRBD2 agrees at 8 bases. The ends lost 8 bases at V and 5 bases at J; junction bases unmatched: 11. The CDR3 sequence is 14 residues long. The germline V gene has CDR1 SGHAT and CDR2 FQNNGV. The CDR3 reads CASSPAGAAHEQYF. Here the CDR3 DNA reads TGTGCCAGCTCCCCAGCGGGGGCCGCCCACGAGCAGTACTTC.

The chain couples TRBV6-1 to TRBJ1-4; D is perhaps TRBD1 (5 bases). Deletions cut 4 bases from V and 0 bases from J, with 12 bases between. Germline V CDR1 and CDR2: MNHNS, SASEGT. This CDR3 is built from 16 residues. For the CDR3, the DNA is TGTGCCAGCAGTGTGACAGTAGTTGCAACTAATGAAAAACTGTTTTTT. It specifies CASSVTVVATNEKLFF.

This clonotype was found once. The chain combines TRBV24-1 with TRBJ2-1; possibly TRBD2 for D (5 bases). The V end lost 0 bases, the J end lost 10 bases, and 15 bases lay between the germline ends. The CDR3 extends over 15 amino acids. Germline loops: CDR1 KGHDR, CDR2 SFDVKD. CDR3 bases: TGTGCCACCAGTGATTTGACGCTATCGGAGGACGAGCAGTTCTTC. It encodes CATSDLTLSEDEQFF.

This clonotype appeared once. The V call is TRBV28, the J call TRBJ2-3; D gene uncertain. V lost 7 bases and J 6 bases, leaving 11 bases between the germline ends. CDR3 length: 12 residues. Germline CDR1 and CDR2: MDHEN and SYDVKM. CDR3 nucleotide sequence: TGTGCCAGCACCACAACGGCGGATACGCAGTATTTT. This sequence encodes CASTTTADTQYF.